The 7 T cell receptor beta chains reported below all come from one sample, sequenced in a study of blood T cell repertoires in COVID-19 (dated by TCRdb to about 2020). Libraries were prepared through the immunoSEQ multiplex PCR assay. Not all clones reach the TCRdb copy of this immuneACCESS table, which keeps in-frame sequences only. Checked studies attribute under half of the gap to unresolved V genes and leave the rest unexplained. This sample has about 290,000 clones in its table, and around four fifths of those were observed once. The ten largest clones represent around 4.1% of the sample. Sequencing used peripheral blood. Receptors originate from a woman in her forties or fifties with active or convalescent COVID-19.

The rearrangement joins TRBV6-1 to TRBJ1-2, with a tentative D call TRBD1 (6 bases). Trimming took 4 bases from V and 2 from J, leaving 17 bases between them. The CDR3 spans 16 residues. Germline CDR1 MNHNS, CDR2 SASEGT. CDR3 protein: CASSGRIRGANYGYTF. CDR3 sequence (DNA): TGTGCCAGCAGTGGTCGAATCAGGGGCGCCAACTATGGCTACACCTTC.

The CDR3 is CASSHVPTGASSYNEQFF. CDR3 DNA sequence: TGTGCCAGCAGCCATGTACCGACAGGGGCAAGCTCCTACAATGAGCAGTTCTTC. This chain uses TRBV14 with TRBJ2-1; 8 nucleotides agree with TRBD1. V shed 3 bases, J shed 0 bases, and the junction held 10 bases outside the gene matches. The CDR3 totals 18 residues. Germline V gene lookup returns CDR1 SGHDN and CDR2 FVKESK.

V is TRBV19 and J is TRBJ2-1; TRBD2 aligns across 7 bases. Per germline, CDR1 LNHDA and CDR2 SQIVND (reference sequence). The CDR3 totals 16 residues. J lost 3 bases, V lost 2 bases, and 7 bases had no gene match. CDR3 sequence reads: CASSISGGSFYNEQFF. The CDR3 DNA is TGTGCCAGTAGTATATCGGGCGGGAGCTTCTACAATGAGCAGTTCTTC.

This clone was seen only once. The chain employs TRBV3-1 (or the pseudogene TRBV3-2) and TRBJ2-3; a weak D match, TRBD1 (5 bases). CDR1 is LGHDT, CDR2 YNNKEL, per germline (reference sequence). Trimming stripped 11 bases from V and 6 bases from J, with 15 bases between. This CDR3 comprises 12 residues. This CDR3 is CAVGRLRDTQYF. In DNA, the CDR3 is TGTGCCGTGGGGCGCCTTAGGGATACGCAGTATTTT.

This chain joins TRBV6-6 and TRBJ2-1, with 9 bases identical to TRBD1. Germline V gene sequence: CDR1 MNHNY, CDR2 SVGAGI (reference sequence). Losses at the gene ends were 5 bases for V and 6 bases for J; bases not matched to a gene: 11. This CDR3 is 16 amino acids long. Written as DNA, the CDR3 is TGTGCCAGCAGTCCCTTCGGCGGGACAGGGCGCAATGAGCAGTTCTTC. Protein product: CASSPFGGTGRNEQFF.

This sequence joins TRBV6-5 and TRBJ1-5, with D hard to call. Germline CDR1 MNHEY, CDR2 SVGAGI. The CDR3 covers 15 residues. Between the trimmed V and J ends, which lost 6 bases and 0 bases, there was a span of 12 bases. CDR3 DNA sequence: TGTGCCAGCAGACCGACGGGTTATAGCAATCAGCCCCAGCATTTT. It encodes CASRPTGYSNQPQHF.

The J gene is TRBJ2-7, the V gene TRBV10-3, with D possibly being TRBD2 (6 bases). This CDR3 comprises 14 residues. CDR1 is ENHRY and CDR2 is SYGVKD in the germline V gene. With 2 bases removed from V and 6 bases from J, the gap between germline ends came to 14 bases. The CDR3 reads CAISEATRLGEQYF. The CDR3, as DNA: TGTGCCATCAGTGAGGCGACTAGGTTAGGCGAGCAGTACTTC.